This T cell receptor (beta chain) was retrieved from a study of blood T cell repertoires in COVID-19. On the study more broadly: T cells, B-cell-depleted T cells, or PBMCs provided the cDNA or gDNA that served as material.

CDR3 length: 14 amino acids. The germline CDR1 and CDR2 sequences are DFQATT and SNEGSKA (reference sequence). With 3 bases clipped from V and 8 bases from J, the junction kept 11 bases outside the gene matches. In the authors' methods: From reference gene primer amplification, estimates of nucleated cell counts were derived. Profiling relied on immunoSEQ multiplex PCR, and the TCRdb table lists in-frame clones only, not all of them. D and trimming come from the DNA, and the V and J calls and clone size come from that table. Here the sample spans 180,000 or so clones, roughly 81% being singletons. Sequenced material: peripheral blood. The J gene is TRBJ2-5, the V gene TRBV20-1, with 8 bases identical to TRBD2. This clonotype was sampled from a woman aged 80 or over with COVID-19, enrolled during active disease. CDR3: CSASSVGRDSTQYF. The CDR3 DNA reads as TGCAGTGCTAGTTCGGTCGGGAGGGATTCTACCCAGTACTTC.